This T cell receptor beta chain was captured in a study of T cells in Graves' hyperthyroidism and ophthalmopathy. The overall study: Pretreatment peripheral blood was obtained at initial diagnosis.

With regard to this clonotype: The target antigen is unknown.

Researchers amplified the TCR beta CDR3 regions from RNA transcripts. In the first-round RT-PCR of the TCR CDR3, the HTBI primer set was used. Each CDR3 protein is one row after TCRdb ran MiXCR on the multiplex PCR reads. The sample contains more than 650,000 distinct CDR3 sequences, 14% of which appear only once. General study findings and limits: Most clonotypes that expanded in the thyroid above 0.001 also showed up in blood.

Clinicians diagnosed patients from clinical symptoms, serum thyroxine and TRAb, thyroid ultrasound and orbital computed tomography. The germline V and J ends were trimmed by 4 bases and 5 bases, with 12 bases remaining between them. CDR1 is SGHAT and CDR2 is FQNNGV in the germline V gene. This CDR3 is 14 amino acids long. The rearrangement joins TRBV11-2 to TRBJ2-1; D is ambiguous. This receptor was taken from a woman in her late teens or twenties with Graves' hyperthyroidism. Source material: blood. This CDR3 is CASSSLTDHNEQFF. DNA of the CDR3: TGTGCCAGCAGCTCCCTGACGGACCACAATGAGCAGTTCTTC.